Listed below are T cell receptor beta chains from one sample, sequenced in a study of spatial heterogeneity in lung cancer. TCRdb independently ran MiXCR on the 5' RACE reads; one entry per CDR3 protein. This sample yields tens of thousands of distinct CDR3 sequences, of which approximately 12% are seen a single time; roughly a third belongs to the top ten. The sequencing used PBMCs, collected at follow-up. Every receptor here comes from a male donor with early-stage non-small cell lung cancer. Each CDR3 is given with its conserved first and last residue. D genes are given only for firm matches. Rows give clone size only sometimes, using once, few, many, or a class for an expanded clone.

d_gene | j_gene | abundance | v_gene | CDR3nt | CDR3aa
TRBD1 | TRBJ2-5 | many | TRBV6-5 | TGTGCCAGCAGTTACTCCTCGGACAGGGAGGAAGAGACCCAGTACTTC | CASSYSSDREEETQYF
TRBD1 | TRBJ1-4 | . | TRBV2 | TGTGCCAGCAGATTCAGGGGGGATGGTGAAAAACTGTTTTTT | CASRFRGDGEKLFF
TRBD1 | TRBJ2-3 | . | TRBV7-9 | TGTGCCAGCAGCTCCGGGACAGTCACAGATACGCAGTATTTT | CASSSGTVTDTQYF
TRBD2 | TRBJ2-7 | many | TRBV7-9 | TGTGCCAGCAGCTCTAGCGGGGGGTCCTACGAGCAGTACTTC | CASSSSGGSYEQYF
TRBD2 | TRBJ2-3 | many | TRBV12-3/TRBV12-4 | TGTGCCAGCAGTTTTGGGACTAGCGGGGATACGCAGTATTTT | CASSFGTSGDTQYF
TRBD2 | TRBJ2-3 | . | TRBV28 | TGTGCCAGCATGGACGGGGGGGCATCGGATACGCAGTATTTT | CASMDGGASDTQYF
. | TRBJ2-7 | . | TRBV7-8 | TGTGCCAGCCGAGATTTCTACGAGCAGTACTTC | CASRDFYEQYF
. | TRBJ2-5 | . | TRBV6-1 | TGTGCCAGCAGCCTACAGGGATACAATCAAGAGACCCAGTACTTC | CASSLQGYNQETQYF
. | TRBJ2-6 | many | TRBV7-6 | TGTGCCAGCAGCTTAGCGCCTGGGGCCAACGTCCTGACTTTC | CASSLAPGANVLTF
. | TRBJ1-4 | few | TRBV12-3/TRBV12-4 | TGTGCCAGCAGTCCGCCAGGGAGGGCTAATGAAAAACTGTTTTTT | CASSPPGRANEKLFF
TRBD1 | TRBJ2-7 | many | TRBV20-1 | TGCAGTGCACTCACGACAGGGTACGAGCAGTACTTC | CSALTTGYEQYF
. | TRBJ2-7 | few | TRBV6-2/TRBV6-3 | TGTGCCAGCAGTTCGCAGGGGACGCACGAGCAGTACTTC | CASSSQGTHEQYF
. | TRBJ2-7 | many | TRBV7-3 | TGTGCCAGCAGCTTAACGGGACCCCAGGCCTACGAGCAGTACTTC | CASSLTGPQAYEQYF
TRBD2 | TRBJ2-7 | many | TRBV20-1 | TGCAGTGCTAGAGAGGGGACTAGCGACCTCTACGAGCAGTACTTC | CSAREGTSDLYEQYF
TRBD1 | TRBJ2-3 | few | TRBV5-4 | TGTGCCAGCAGTCCTGGGCGGGACAGGGGGTCCGATACGCAGTATTTT | CASSPGRDRGSDTQYF
TRBD1 | TRBJ2-7 | . | TRBV14 | TGTGCCAGCAGCCAAGATCCAGGGGGCAACGAGCAGTACTTC | CASSQDPGGNEQYF
. | TRBJ1-6 | . | TRBV7-6 | TGTGCCAGCAGCTTAGCCCAGAATAATTCACCCCTCCACTTT | CASSLAQNNSPLHF
. | TRBJ2-1 | many | TRBV12-3/TRBV12-4 | TGTGCCAGCAGTAAGAATGCCGGGGCCTACAATGAGCAGTTCTTC | CASSKNAGAYNEQFF
TRBD2 | TRBJ2-2 | many | TRBV5-1 | TGCGCCAGCAGCTTGGCCGAACTAGCGGGACCGACAGGGGAGCTGTTTTTT | CASSLAELAGPTGELFF
TRBD1 | TRBJ1-1 | . | TRBV5-1 | TGCGCCAGCAGCTTGCTAGGGACAGTGAACACTGAAGCTTTCTTT | CASSLLGTVNTEAFF
. | TRBJ2-7 | . | TRBV29-1 | TGCAGCGTTGTCGGCCCGGTCTCCTACGAGCAGTACTTC | CSVVGPVSYEQYF
. | TRBJ2-1 | few | TRBV5-6 | TGTGCCAGCAGCTCCCCCGGGACGGAGGGCAATGAGCAGTTCTTC | CASSSPGTEGNEQFF
. | TRBJ2-2 | many | TRBV11-2 | TGTGCCAGCAGCTTAGCCGGGGCGAACACCGGGGAGCTGTTTTTT | CASSLAGANTGELFF
TRBD2 | TRBJ2-3 | many | TRBV2 | TGTGCCAGCAGTGAACTAACTAGCGCAGATACGCAGTATTTT | CASSELTSADTQYF
. | TRBJ2-5 | . | TRBV12-3/TRBV12-4 | TGTGCCAGCAGCTGGTGTAAGGGCGGTTTCCAAGAGACCCAGTACTTC | CASSWCKGGFQETQYF
. | TRBJ2-3 | many | TRBV5-6 | TGTGCCAGCAGCTTGGTGGACCCCGGAAGGGCAGATACGCAGTATTTT | CASSLVDPGRADTQYF
TRBD1 | TRBJ1-6 | many | TRBV12-3/TRBV12-4 | TGTGCCAGCAGTTTTACCGACAGGGGATCACCCCTCCACTTT | CASSFTDRGSPLHF
TRBD2 | TRBJ2-5 | many | TRBV7-2 | TGTGCCAGCAGCGGAGGACTAGCGGGAGCTGGGGGAGAGACCCAGTACTTC | CASSGGLAGAGGETQYF
. | TRBJ1-2 | few | TRBV29-1 | TGCAGCGTTGAAGACCTTCCCGGGAACTATGGCTACACCTTC | CSVEDLPGNYGYTF
. | TRBJ1-1 | many | TRBV7-3 | TGTGCCAGCAGCTTAGTAGGCGGAAGGACTGAAGCTTTCTTT | CASSLVGGRTEAFF
TRBD2 | TRBJ2-6 | . | TRBV12-3/TRBV12-4 | TGTGCCAGCAGCCCGACTAGCGGGGCCACTGGGGCCAACGTCCTGACTTTC | CASSPTSGATGANVLTF
. | TRBJ1-1 | . | TRBV6-5 | TGTGCCAGCAATGTAATGAACACTGAAGCTTTCTTT | CASNVMNTEAFF
TRBD2 | TRBJ2-1 | . | TRBV7-9 | TGTGCCAGCAGCTTAGCTAGCGGGGTAAATGAGCAGTTCTTC | CASSLASGVNEQFF